One sample yielded the 32 T cell receptor beta chains listed below, sequenced in a study of T-cell memory formation after mild COVID-19. TCRdb itself ran the 5' RACE reads through MiXCR, one entry per CDR3 protein. The sample includes hundreds of thousands of distinct CDR3 sequences, about 20% of them seen just once. The sequenced material came from PBMCs or a T cell subset sorted from them (not recorded which). The receptors were sampled from an adult woman who had mild COVID-19 (a few samples of this study predate the infection). Cell type and time point are not known.

This clonotype was counted only a few times. The J gene is TRBJ2-3, the V gene TRBV15; weak D call: TRBD2 (6 bases). This CDR3 has 15 amino acids. Trimming removed 3 bases from V and 2 bases from J, with 12 bases in between. Germline V gene data show CDR1 as LNHNV and CDR2 as YYDKDF (reference sequence). The CDR3, as DNA: TGTGCCACCAGCAGCCGGGACTGGGACACAGATACGCAGTATTTT. Encoded protein: CATSSRDWDTDTQYF.

This chain links TRBV5-8 with TRBJ2-3, with D tentatively TRBD2 (6 bases). This CDR3 is 16 amino acids long. Deletions cut 0 bases from V and 4 bases from J, with 15 bases between. The V gene's germline CDR1 is SGHTS and CDR2 YDEGEE. DNA for the CDR3: TGTGCCAGCAGCTTGGAGCGGGCCTCTAGCGCAGATACGCAGTATTTT. Protein: CASSLERASSADTQYF.

The chain employs TRBV19 and TRBJ2-7; TRBD1 might be the D (5 bases). Between the trimmed V and J ends, which lost 3 bases and 3 bases, there was a span of 15 bases. Germline V gene lookup returns CDR1 LNHDA and CDR2 SQIVND (reference sequence). The CDR3 covers 15 residues. The CDR3 is CASSMGQGKVYEQYF. CDR3 coding DNA: TGTGCCAGTAGTATGGGTCAGGGTAAAGTCTACGAGCAGTACTTC.

This clonotype was seen more than once but under ten times. The chain employs TRBV30 and TRBJ2-1, with a weak D call TRBD2 (6 bases). The CDR3 is 12 amino acids. Between the trimmed V and J ends, which lost 8 bases and 8 bases, there was a span of 16 bases. Germline V gene sequence: CDR1 GTSNPN, CDR2 SVGIG (reference sequence). The CDR3 DNA reads TGTGCCATAGCGGCGGGTGGCCATGAGCAGTTCTTC. Translated, it gives CAIAAGGHEQFF.

CDR3 nucleotide sequence: TGCAGTGCTAGGGTACCAGGGGGGGACACCATATATTTT. Amino acids: CSARVPGGDTIYF. The chain employs TRBV20-1 and TRBJ1-3; TRBD1 agrees at 7 bases. Germline values: CDR1 DFQATT, CDR2 SNEGSKA (reference sequence). CDR3 length equals 13 residues. After removal of 3 bases from V and 8 bases from J, the junction contained 7 bases not matched to a gene.

The V call is TRBV20-1, the J call TRBJ1-2; a possible D gene is TRBD1 (5 bases). Germline V CDR1 and CDR2: DFQATT, SNEGSKA (reference sequence). The CDR3 length is 13 residues. Trimming pared 0 bases from V and 6 bases from J, leaving 11 bases between. The CDR3 loop is CSARDPGLDGYTF. The CDR3 DNA reads as TGCAGTGCTAGAGACCCAGGGTTGGATGGCTACACCTTC.

This chain links TRBV11-1 with TRBJ1-1; the match to TRBD1 covers 8 bases. CDR3 length equals 16 residues. The germline V gene encodes CDR1 SGHAT and CDR2 FQDESV (reference sequence). Trimming took 2 bases from V and 5 from J; bases not matched to a gene: 10. The CDR3 nucleotides are TGTGCCAGCAGCTTACGGGGCAGGGGGCGGCGTACTGAAGCTTTCTTT. This gives the protein CASSLRGRGRRTEAFF.

This clonotype was found many times. The V gene is TRBV25-1, the J gene TRBJ2-2; D gene unclear. Trimming removed 1 base from V and 1 base from J, with 10 bases in between. The CDR3 is 16 residues long. Germline V gene lookup returns CDR1 MGHDK and CDR2 SYGVNS. The CDR3 spells CASSEFDTVNTGELFF. As DNA, the CDR3 is TGTGCCAGCAGTGAATTCGACACCGTGAACACCGGGGAGCTGTTTTTT.

This chain connects TRBV13 to TRBJ2-4; D possibly matches TRBD1 or TRBD2 (6 bases each). The CDR3 contains 14 residues. Germline assignment: CDR1 PRHDT and CDR2 FYEKMQ (reference sequence). V lost 0 bases, J lost 9 bases, and 12 bases lay in between. The CDR3: CASSLGVRGGIQYF. Here the CDR3 DNA reads TGTGCCAGCAGCTTAGGCGTCAGGGGAGGCATTCAGTACTTC.

In this sample, this clonotype turned up a few times. Here the CDR3 reads CSARGQGNYEQYF. The CDR3, as DNA: TGCAGTGCTAGGGGACAGGGCAACTACGAGCAGTACTTC. V usage is TRBV20-1 and J usage is TRBJ2-7, with 9 bases matching TRBD1. V gave up 3 bases and J gave up 3 bases; unmatched junction bases: 3. CDR1 and CDR2 (germline): DFQATT, SNEGSKA (reference sequence). The CDR3 is 13 amino acids.

The chain links TRBV6-1 to TRBJ2-1; D unclear. This CDR3 is 13 amino acids long. V lost 6 bases and J 7 bases, leaving 13 bases between the germline ends. Looked up from germline, CDR1 is MNHNS and CDR2 is SASEGT. Here the CDR3 reads CASRVSNGNEQFF. CDR3 in DNA: TGTGCCAGCAGGGTCAGTAATGGGAATGAGCAGTTCTTC.

The genes are TRBV29-1 and TRBJ2-5; D is ambiguous. Trimming cost V 5 bases and J 2 bases, with 15 bases left between them. This CDR3 has 14 residues. CDR1 and CDR2 (germline): SQVTM, ANQGSEA. The CDR3 sequence is CSVTLRRRQETQYF. In nucleotides, the CDR3 is TGCAGCGTTACCTTGAGAAGGCGACAAGAGACCCAGTACTTC. Based on the CDR3 plus reference TRBV29-1 and TRBJ2-5, the full variable domain is SAVISQKPSRDICQRGTSLTIQCQVDSQVTMMFWYRQQPGQSLTLIATANQGSEATYESGFVIDKFPISRPNLTFSTLTVSNMSPEDSSIYLCSVTLRRRQETQYFGPGTRLLVL.

The rearrangement uses TRBV5-7 and TRBJ1-3; D is ambiguous. TRBV5-7 belongs to the ORF category, with a function that is uncertain. CDR3 length: 14 residues. V was cut by 2 bases and J by 8 bases, with 14 bases left in between. CDR3 residues: CASSFRPVGHTIYF. In DNA form, the CDR3 reads TGTGCCAGCAGCTTTCGCCCCGTAGGACACACCATATATTTT.

The chain has TRBV12-3 or TRBV12-4 and TRBJ2-1, with 8 bases aligning to TRBD2. The CDR3 is 12 residues long. The J segment lost 13 bases and the V segment lost 2 bases, leaving 4 bases of the junction unmatched. CDR3 nucleotides: TGTGCCAGCAGTTTAACTAGCGGTACTCAGTTCTTC. Protein sequence: CASSLTSGTQFF.

The V call is TRBV24-1, the J call TRBJ1-2, with 11 nucleotides matching TRBD1. J lost 6 bases, V lost 3 bases, and 11 bases had no gene match. This CDR3 has 17 residues. Germline-derived CDR1 and CDR2 are KGHDR and SFDVKD. CDR3 sequence (DNA): TGTGCCACCAGTGATGGCTCCGGGACAGGGGGACTGGATGGCTACACCTTC. Its translation: CATSDGSGTGGLDGYTF.

CDR3 DNA: TGTGCCAGCAGTTACACTGTGACTAGCGCAACGCAGTATTTT. This encodes CASSYTVTSATQYF. This chain uses TRBV6-2 or TRBV6-3 with TRBJ2-3, with 8 bases lining up with TRBD2. The length of the CDR3 is 14 residues. Looked up from germline, CDR1 is MNHEY and CDR2 is SVGEGT. V trimming: 2 bases; J trimming: 9 bases; junction bases outside the gene matches: 7.

J is TRBJ2-5 and V is TRBV5-4; perhaps TRBD2 as D (6 bases). Deletions cut 3 bases from V and 0 bases from J, with 9 bases between. Per germline, CDR1 SGHNT and CDR2 YYREEE (reference sequence). This CDR3 comprises 14 residues. The CDR3 protein is CASSSKRDQETQYF. CDR3 DNA: TGTGCCAGCAGCTCGAAGCGGGACCAAGAGACCCAGTACTTC.

This clonotype was seen more than once but under ten times. The chain joins TRBV2 to TRBJ2-5, with D possibly TRBD1 on 5 matching bases. Germline V gene data show CDR1 as SNHLY and CDR2 as FYNNEI. Trimming removed 6 bases from V and 5 bases from J, with 16 bases in between. The CDR3 spans 14 residues. This CDR3 is CASSPATVWETQYF. The CDR3 nucleotides are TGTGCCAGCAGCCCCGCGACAGTCTGGGAGACCCAGTACTTC.

Ten or more counts support this clonotype. The rearrangement joins TRBV7-9 to TRBJ2-7, with D hard to call. V dropped 1 base and J dropped 2 bases, with 6 bases sitting between them. The CDR3 extends over 13 amino acids. The germline V gene has CDR1 SEHNR and CDR2 FQNEAQ (reference sequence). CDR3 sequence (DNA): TGTGCCAGCAGCTTAGGCTCCACCTACGAGCAGTACTTC. This sequence encodes CASSLGSTYEQYF.

In its sample, this clonotype was seen a few times. The chain links TRBV6-4 to TRBJ2-1; 11 bases are a match to TRBD2. Unmatched junction bases numbered 2, after V lost 4 bases and J lost 9 bases. Looked up from germline, CDR1 is MRHNA and CDR2 is SNTAGT. CDR3 length: 13 amino acids. The CDR3 coding sequence is TGTGCCAGCAGTGTTCTAGCGGGAGGTGAGCAGTTCTTC. Translated, it gives CASSVLAGGEQFF.

This clonotype has only a few counts. This sequence joins TRBV11-2 and TRBJ2-7, with 11 bases identical to TRBD2. Germline V gives CDR1 SGHAT, CDR2 FQNNGV. V gave up 0 bases and J gave up 0 bases; unmatched junction bases: 4. The CDR3 is 17 amino acids. The CDR3 nucleotides read TGTGCCAGCAGCTTAGATTATAGCGGGGGGGCCTCCTACGAGCAGTACTTC. Encoded protein: CASSLDYSGGASYEQYF.

J is TRBJ2-7 and V is TRBV5-1; either TRBD1 or TRBD2 may fit D (5 bases each). This CDR3 region has 15 residues. Deletions cut 5 bases from V and 0 bases from J, with 15 bases between. The germline gives CDR1 SGHRS, CDR2 YFSETQ. The CDR3 sequence: CASRTGTASSYEQYF. The CDR3 DNA reads TGCGCCAGCAGGACCGGGACCGCGAGCTCCTACGAGCAGTACTTC.

This chain joins TRBV21-1 and TRBJ1-1; the table's D call TRBD1 went unverified against the DNA. TRBV21-1 constitutes a pseudogene. The CDR3 is made up of 16 amino acids. CDR3 nucleotides: TGTGCCAGCAGCAAAGGGGGGACAGCCCCTGGGACTGAAGCTTTCTTT. It specifies CASSKGGTAPGTEAFF.

The chain joins TRBV6-5 to TRBJ2-7, with 11 bases aligning to TRBD2. Unmatched junction bases numbered 12, after V lost 8 bases and J lost 3 bases. CDR3 length: 16 residues. In germline, CDR1 is MNHEY, CDR2 SVGAGI. CDR3 sequence: CASGQTSGNKVYEQYF. DNA for the CDR3: TGTGCCAGCGGGCAGACTAGCGGGAATAAGGTCTACGAGCAGTACTTC.

This clonotype was counted between two and nine times. The CDR3 reads CASSWVLSGLAGGGPNEQFF. The CDR3 region has the DNA TGTGCCAGCAGTTGGGTTCTCTCGGGACTAGCGGGAGGGGGCCCCAATGAGCAGTTCTTC. The V and J genes are TRBV12-3 or TRBV12-4 and TRBJ2-1, with 16 bases matching TRBD2. The CDR3 is 20 residues long. With 4 bases clipped from V and 6 bases from J, the junction kept 15 bases outside the gene matches.

This clonotype was counted a few times. The chain combines TRBV6-1 with TRBJ1-5, with D perhaps TRBD1 (5 bases). Trimming pared 4 bases from V and 5 bases from J, leaving 9 bases between. In germline, CDR1 is MNHNS, CDR2 SASEGT. This CDR3 has 13 amino acids. Written as DNA, the CDR3 is TGTGCCAGCAGTGGACTAGGGGATCAGCCCCAGCATTTT. Amino acid sequence: CASSGLGDQPQHF.

This chain uses TRBV20-1 with TRBJ2-3; TRBD2 aligns across 13 bases. Losses at the gene ends were 5 bases for V and 1 base for J; bases not matched to a gene: 6. Germline values: CDR1 DFQATT, CDR2 SNEGSKA (reference sequence). The CDR3 is 16 residues long. In DNA, the CDR3 is TGCAGTGCTCCTGGACTAGCGGGGGCCGGCACAGATACGCAGTATTTT. The encoded protein is CSAPGLAGAGTDTQYF.

This clonotype was counted between two and nine times. This sequence joins TRBV10-3 and TRBJ2-7; D may be TRBD1 (5 bases). The CDR3 contains 14 residues. V dropped 11 bases and J dropped 0 bases, with 17 bases sitting between them. CDR1 is ENHRY and CDR2 is SYGVKD in the germline V gene. The CDR3 coding sequence is TGTGCCGAGCCAGGGTTCTATTTCTCCTACGAGCAGTACTTC. Amino acids: CAEPGFYFSYEQYF.

The chain recombines TRBV24-1 with TRBJ2-3, with 9 bases matching TRBD2. Germline assignment: CDR1 KGHDR and CDR2 SFDVKD. V lost 4 bases, J lost 2 bases, and 6 bases stayed unmatched. This CDR3 region has 16 residues. The CDR3 loop is CATSEPSGILTDTQYF. The CDR3 coding sequence is TGTGCCACCAGTGAGCCTAGCGGGATACTCACAGATACGCAGTATTTT.

The sample holds a few counts of this clonotype. The chain carries TRBV5-1 and TRBJ2-1; D possibly matches TRBD1 or TRBD2 (5 bases each). V lost 4 bases to trimming and J lost 8 bases, with 13 bases between them. Germline lookup yields CDR1 SGHRS and CDR2 YFSETQ. The CDR3 consists of 13 residues. The CDR3 reads CASSTSGTHEQFF. The CDR3 DNA follows: TGCGCCAGCAGCACCTCCGGGACCCATGAGCAGTTCTTC.

This clonotype was seen many times. CDR3 coding DNA: TGTGCCAGCAGCTTAGATGGACAGGGGTGGATTGGCACTGGAAACACCATATATTTT. This gives the protein CASSLDGQGWIGTGNTIYF. This chain links TRBV7-2 with TRBJ1-3; the match to TRBD1 covers 9 bases. CDR3 length: 19 residues. Germline V gives CDR1 SGHTA, CDR2 FQGNSA. V lost 1 base, J lost 2 bases, and 12 bases stayed unmatched.

The rearrangement joins TRBV7-9 to TRBJ1-1, with D maybe TRBD1 (5 bases). Trimming left V 5 bases short and J 8 bases short, with 12 bases between. The CDR3 extends over 12 amino acids. Germline values: CDR1 SEHNR, CDR2 FQNEAQ (reference sequence). The CDR3 is CASSQSRQEAFF. CDR3 in DNA: TGTGCCAGCAGCCAGTCGCGACAGGAAGCTTTCTTT.